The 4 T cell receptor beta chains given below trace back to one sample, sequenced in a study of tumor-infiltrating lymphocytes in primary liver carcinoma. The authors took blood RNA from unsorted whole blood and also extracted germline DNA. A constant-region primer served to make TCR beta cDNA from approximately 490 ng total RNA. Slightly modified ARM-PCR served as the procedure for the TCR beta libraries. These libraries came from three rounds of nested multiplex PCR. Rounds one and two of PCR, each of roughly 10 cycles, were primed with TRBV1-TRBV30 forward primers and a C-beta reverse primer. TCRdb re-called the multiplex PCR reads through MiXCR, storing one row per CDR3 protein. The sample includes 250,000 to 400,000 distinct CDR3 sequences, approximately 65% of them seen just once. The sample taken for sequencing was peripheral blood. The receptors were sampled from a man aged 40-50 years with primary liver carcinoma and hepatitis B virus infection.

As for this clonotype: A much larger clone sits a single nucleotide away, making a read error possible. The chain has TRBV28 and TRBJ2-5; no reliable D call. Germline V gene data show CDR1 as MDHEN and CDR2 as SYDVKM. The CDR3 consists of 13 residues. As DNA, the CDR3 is TGTGTCAGCAGTTCCCCAAACCGCCCTACCCAGTACTTC. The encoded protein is CVSSSPNRPTQYF.

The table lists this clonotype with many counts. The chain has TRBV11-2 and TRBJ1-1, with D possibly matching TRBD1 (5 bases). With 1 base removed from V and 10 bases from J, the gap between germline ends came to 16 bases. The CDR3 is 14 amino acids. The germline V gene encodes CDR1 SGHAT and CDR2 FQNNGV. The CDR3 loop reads CASSLGRPGQVAFF. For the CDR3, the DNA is TGTGCCAGCAGCTTAGGCAGGCCAGGGCAAGTAGCTTTCTTT. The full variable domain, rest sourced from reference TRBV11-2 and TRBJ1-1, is EAGVAQSPRYKIIEKRQSVAFWCNPISGHATLYWYQQILGQGPKLLIQFQNNGVVDDSQLPKDRFSAERLKGVDSTLKIQPAKLEDSAVYLCASSLGRPGQVAFFGQGTRLTVV.

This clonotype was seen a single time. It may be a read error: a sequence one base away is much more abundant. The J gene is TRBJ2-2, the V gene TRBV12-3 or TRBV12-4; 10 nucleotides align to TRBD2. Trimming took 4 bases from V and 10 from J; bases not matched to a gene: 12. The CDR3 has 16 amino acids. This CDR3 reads CASSSAGGLFRSELFF. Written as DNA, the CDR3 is TGTGCCAGCAGTTCAGCGGGAGGGTTATTCCGGTCGGAGCTGTTTTTT.

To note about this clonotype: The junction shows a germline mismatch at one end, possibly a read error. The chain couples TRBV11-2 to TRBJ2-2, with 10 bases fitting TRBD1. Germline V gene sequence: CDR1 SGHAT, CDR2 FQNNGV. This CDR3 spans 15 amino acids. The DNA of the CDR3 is TGTGCCGGCAGCTTAAGACAGGGGGCGGCCGGGGAGCTATTTTTT. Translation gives CAGSLRQGAAGELFF.